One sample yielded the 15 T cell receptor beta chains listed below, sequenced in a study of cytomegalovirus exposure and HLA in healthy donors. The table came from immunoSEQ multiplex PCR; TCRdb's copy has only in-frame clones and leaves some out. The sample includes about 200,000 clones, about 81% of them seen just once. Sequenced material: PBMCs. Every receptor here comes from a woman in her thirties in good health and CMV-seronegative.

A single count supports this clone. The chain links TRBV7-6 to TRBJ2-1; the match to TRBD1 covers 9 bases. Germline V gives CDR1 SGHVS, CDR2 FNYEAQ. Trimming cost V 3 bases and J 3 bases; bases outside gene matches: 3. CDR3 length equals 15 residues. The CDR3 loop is CASSLGTGYYNEQFF. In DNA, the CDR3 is TGTGCCAGCAGCTTGGGGACAGGGTACTACAATGAGCAGTTCTTC.

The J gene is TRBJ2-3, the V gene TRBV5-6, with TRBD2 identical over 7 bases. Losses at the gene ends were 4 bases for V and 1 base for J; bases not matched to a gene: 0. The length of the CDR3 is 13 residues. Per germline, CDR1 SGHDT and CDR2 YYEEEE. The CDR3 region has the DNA TGTGCCAGCAGCACTAGCGGCACAGATACGCAGTATTTT. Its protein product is CASSTSGTDTQYF. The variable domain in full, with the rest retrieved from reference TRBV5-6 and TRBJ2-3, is DAGVTQSPTHLIKTRGQQVTLRCSPKSGHDTVSWYQQALGQGPQFIFQYYEEEERQRGNFPDRFSGHQFPNYSSELNVNALLLGDSALYLCASSTSGTDTQYFGPGTRLTVL.

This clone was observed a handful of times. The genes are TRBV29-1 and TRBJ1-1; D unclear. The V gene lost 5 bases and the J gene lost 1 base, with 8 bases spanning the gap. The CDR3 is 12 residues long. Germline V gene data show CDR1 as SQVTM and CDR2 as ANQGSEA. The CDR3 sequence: CSVFSGNTEAFF. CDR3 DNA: TGCAGCGTTTTCTCGGGGAACACTGAAGCTTTCTTT.

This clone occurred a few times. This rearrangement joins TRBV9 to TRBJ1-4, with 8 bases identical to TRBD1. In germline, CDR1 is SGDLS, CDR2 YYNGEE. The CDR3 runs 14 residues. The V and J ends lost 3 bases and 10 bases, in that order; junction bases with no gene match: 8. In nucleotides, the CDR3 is TGTGCCAGCAGCGCCCAGGGGGCTGGAGGAAAACTGTTTTTT. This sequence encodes CASSAQGAGGKLFF.

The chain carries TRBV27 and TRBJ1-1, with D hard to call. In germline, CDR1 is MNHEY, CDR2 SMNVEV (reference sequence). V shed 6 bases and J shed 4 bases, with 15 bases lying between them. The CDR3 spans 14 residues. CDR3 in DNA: TGTGCCAGCAGGCGCCTGTATGGGCTCACTGAAGCTTTCTTT. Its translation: CASRRLYGLTEAFF.

The CDR3 nucleotides read TGTGCCAGCAGCTCTAGCGGGACGGCAAACTTGGCTCGGGAAAAACTGTTTTTT. It is translated as CASSSSGTANLAREKLFF. The J gene is TRBJ1-4, the V gene TRBV7-2; possible D gene TRBD1, 5 bases. The CDR3 spans 18 residues. CDR1 and CDR2 from the germline V gene are SGHTA and FQGNSA. Trimming took 4 bases from V and 8 from J, leaving 26 bases between them.

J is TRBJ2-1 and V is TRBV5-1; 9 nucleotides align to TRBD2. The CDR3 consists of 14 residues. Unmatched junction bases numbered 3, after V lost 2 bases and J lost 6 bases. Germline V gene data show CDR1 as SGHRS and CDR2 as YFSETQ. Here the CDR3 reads CASSLISGGNEQFF. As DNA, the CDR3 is TGCGCCAGCAGCTTAATTAGCGGGGGCAATGAGCAGTTCTTC.

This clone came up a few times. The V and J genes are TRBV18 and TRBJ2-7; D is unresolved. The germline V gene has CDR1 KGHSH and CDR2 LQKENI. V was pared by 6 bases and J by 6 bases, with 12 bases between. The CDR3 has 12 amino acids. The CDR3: CASSQATVEQYF. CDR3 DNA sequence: TGTGCCAGCTCGCAGGCTACCGTCGAGCAGTACTTC.

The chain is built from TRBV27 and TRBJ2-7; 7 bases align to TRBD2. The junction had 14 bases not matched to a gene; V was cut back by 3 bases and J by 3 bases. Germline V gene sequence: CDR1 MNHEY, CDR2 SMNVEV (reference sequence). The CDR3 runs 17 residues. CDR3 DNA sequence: TGTGCCAGCAGTTTGAGGGTGAGGGCTCGGGGGGACTACGAGCAGTACTTC. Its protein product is CASSLRVRARGDYEQYF.

The CDR3 DNA sequence: TGCGCCAGCAGCCCCGGCGGCAGTAGCAATCAGCCCCAGCATTTT. Translating it yields CASSPGGSSNQPQHF. The chain has TRBV5-1 and TRBJ1-5; no clear D. The germline V gene has CDR1 SGHRS and CDR2 YFSETQ. Trimming removed 4 bases at V and 0 bases at J, with 11 bases between. This CDR3 contains 15 residues.

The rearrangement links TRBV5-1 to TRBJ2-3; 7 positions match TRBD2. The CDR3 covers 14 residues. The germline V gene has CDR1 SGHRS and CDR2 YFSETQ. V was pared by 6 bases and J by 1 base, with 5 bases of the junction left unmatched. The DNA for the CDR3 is TGCGCCAGCACCCTGGGGGGGGGCACAGATACGCAGTATTTT. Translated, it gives CASTLGGGTDTQYF.

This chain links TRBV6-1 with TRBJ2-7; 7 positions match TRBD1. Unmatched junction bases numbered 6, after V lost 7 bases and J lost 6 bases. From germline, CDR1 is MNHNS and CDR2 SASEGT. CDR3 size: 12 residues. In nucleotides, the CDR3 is TGTGCCAGCAAAAGACAGGGCATCGAGCAGTACTTC. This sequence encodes CASKRQGIEQYF.

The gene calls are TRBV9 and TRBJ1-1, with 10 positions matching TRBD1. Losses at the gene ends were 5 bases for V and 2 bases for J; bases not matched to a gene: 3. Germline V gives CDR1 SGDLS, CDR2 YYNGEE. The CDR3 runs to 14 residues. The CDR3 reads CASSRTGGNTEAFF. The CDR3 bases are TGTGCCAGCAGTCGGACAGGGGGAAACACTGAAGCTTTCTTT.

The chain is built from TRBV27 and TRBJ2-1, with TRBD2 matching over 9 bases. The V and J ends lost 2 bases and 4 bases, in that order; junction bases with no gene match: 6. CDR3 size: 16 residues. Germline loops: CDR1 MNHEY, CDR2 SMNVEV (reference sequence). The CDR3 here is CASSLVLAGLYNEQFF. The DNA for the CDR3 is TGTGCCAGCAGTTTAGTACTAGCGGGCCTTTACAATGAGCAGTTCTTC.

Written as DNA, the CDR3 is TGTGCCAGCAGGCTCCGGACAGGAGAAGCTTTCTTT. The encoded protein is CASRLRTGEAFF. This sequence joins TRBV6-5 and TRBJ1-1, with 7 nucleotides matching TRBD1. CDR1 is MNHEY, CDR2 SVGAGI, per germline. The CDR3 is 12 amino acids. V shed 6 bases and J 8 bases; nucleotides not matched to a gene: 6.